The 21 T cell receptor beta chains below come from one sample, sequenced in a study of T cell responses to AZD1222 COVID-19 vaccine. Here immunoSEQ multiplex PCR was the method, and the copy in TCRdb shows in-frame clones only, minus some. The repertoire includes about 100,000 clones, roughly 86% of them detected once, and 3% to 4% sits in the top ten. Material: peripheral blood, obtained 28 days after the second dose of the MenACWY control vaccine. All receptors come from an adult who received the MenACWY meningococcal vaccine as a control.

This chain joins TRBV5-1 and TRBJ2-1; 16 bases line up with TRBD2. This CDR3 spans 15 amino acids. Germline V lookup: CDR1 SGHRS, CDR2 YFSETQ. The V segment lost 4 bases and the J segment 11 bases; nucleotides outside the gene matches: 6. CDR3 amino acids: CASSIGTSGGAKQFF. The CDR3 DNA follows: TGCGCCAGCAGCATAGGGACTAGCGGGGGGGCGAAGCAGTTCTTC.

V usage is TRBV24-1 and J usage is TRBJ2-5, with TRBD2 as a possible D gene (6 bases). Germline V gene sequence: CDR1 KGHDR, CDR2 SFDVKD. The ends were cut back, 4 bases at V and 5 bases at J, with 16 bases in the middle. The CDR3 loop spans 15 amino acids. CDR3 residues: CATSDRDAGGETQYF. In DNA, the CDR3 is TGTGCCACCAGTGACCGGGACGCTGGGGGGGAGACCCAGTACTTC.

This clone came up once. This chain uses TRBV24-1 with TRBJ1-2, with D perhaps TRBD1 (5 bases). V lost 9 bases and J lost 4, with 14 bases in between. Per the germline V gene, CDR1 is KGHDR and CDR2 is SFDVKD. The CDR3 is made up of 13 amino acids. CDR3 coding DNA: TGTGCCACCTCACGGGGGTCACTCTATGGCTACACCTTC. It yields the protein CATSRGSLYGYTF.

Comment on this clone: One end of the junction fails to match germline, which may point to a read error. As DNA, the CDR3 is TGTGCTAGCAGCTACCGGACTAGCGGGGGCCAAGAGACCCAGTACTTC. Amino acid sequence: CASSYRTSGGQETQYF. The chain recombines TRBV7-7 with TRBJ2-5; 13 nucleotides agree with TRBD2. Germline V lookup: CDR1 SSHAT, CDR2 FNYEAQ (reference sequence). The CDR3 consists of 16 residues.

The chain employs TRBV7-6 and TRBJ1-2; TRBD1 aligns across 8 bases. The V segment lost 5 bases and the J segment 3 bases; nucleotides outside the gene matches: 8. Germline CDR1 SGHVS, CDR2 FNYEAQ. CDR3 size: 15 residues. The CDR3: CASSPHQGQDYGYTF. CDR3 sequence (DNA): TGTGCCAGCAGCCCTCACCAGGGACAGGACTATGGCTACACCTTC.

This rearrangement joins TRBV27 to TRBJ2-1; 9 bases agree with TRBD1. Trimming took 5 bases from V and 4 from J; bases not matched to a gene: 12. Germline CDR1 is MNHEY and CDR2 is SMNVEV (reference sequence). CDR3 size: 17 residues. Written as DNA, the CDR3 is TGTGCCAGCAGTCCGCAACATCGACAGGGGGGGTACAATGAGCAGTTCTTC. It is translated as CASSPQHRQGGYNEQFF.

The rearrangement uses TRBV5-5 and TRBJ2-1; tentatively, D is TRBD1 or TRBD2 (9 bases each). Germline loops: CDR1 SGHKS, CDR2 YYEKEE (reference sequence). CDR3 size: 18 residues. Trimming left V 1 base short and J 5 bases short, with 22 bases between. In DNA form, the CDR3 reads TGTGCCAGCAGCTTGTCCGTAGCGGGGGACAGGGCCCACAATGAGCAGTTCTTC. Its translation is CASSLSVAGDRAHNEQFF.

This chain links TRBV5-1 with TRBJ2-7, with D tentatively TRBD1 (6 bases). Germline V CDR1 and CDR2: SGHRS, YFSETQ. V gave up 0 bases and J gave up 1 base, with 11 bases separating them. The CDR3 contains 15 residues. The CDR3: CASSLGTAISYEQYF. The CDR3 bases are TGCGCCAGCAGCTTGGGGACAGCAATTTCCTACGAGCAGTACTTC. The whole variable domain, filled in from reference TRBV5-1 and TRBJ2-7, reads KAGVTQTPRYLIKTRGQQVTLSCSPISGHRSVSWYQQTPGQGLQFLFEYFSETQRNKGNFPGRFSGRQFSNSRSEMNVSTLELGDSALYLCASSLGTAISYEQYFGPGTRLTVT.

The CDR3 DNA follows: TGTGCCAGCTCACTCTCTAATGAAAAACTGTTTTTT. As protein: CASSLSNEKLFF. The chain joins TRBV18 to TRBJ1-4; D remains ambiguous. The CDR3 runs to 12 residues. Deletions cut 4 bases from V and 3 bases from J, with 3 bases between. Germline-derived CDR1 and CDR2 are KGHSH and LQKENI.

As for this clone: Other nucleotide sequences in the sample specify the same CDR3. The chain joins TRBV18 to TRBJ1-4; 9 nucleotides match TRBD1. Germline loops: CDR1 KGHSH, CDR2 LQKENI. The CDR3 totals 15 residues. Trimming cost V 0 bases and J 7 bases; bases outside gene matches: 3. The CDR3 DNA reads TGTGCCAGCTCACCACCGGACAGGGGAGGTGAAAAACTGTTTTTT. Translated: CASSPPDRGGEKLFF.

The chain employs TRBV28 and TRBJ1-1; D unresolved. The germline V and J ends were trimmed by 8 bases and 3 bases, with 16 bases remaining between them. This CDR3 has 14 residues. Per germline, CDR1 MDHEN and CDR2 SYDVKM. As DNA, the CDR3 is TGTGCCAGCCTGGGATACCGGCAGTACACTGAAGCTTTCTTT. Translating it yields CASLGYRQYTEAFF.

V is TRBV25-1 and J is TRBJ2-7; possible D gene TRBD2, 5 bases. The V gene lost 2 bases and the J gene lost 4 bases, with 6 bases spanning the gap. CDR1 MGHDK and CDR2 SYGVNS come from the germline V gene. This CDR3 spans 12 amino acids. The CDR3 bases are TGTGCCAGCAGTGAACGGGATTACGAGCAGTACTTC. Residues: CASSERDYEQYF.

V and J are TRBV10-2 and TRBJ1-4, with unresolved D. Per the germline V gene, CDR1 is WSHSY and CDR2 is SAAADI. The V and J ends lost 7 bases and 4 bases respectively, with 16 bases between them. The length of the CDR3 is 15 residues. This CDR3 reads CASITEWALNEKLFF. CDR3 bases: TGCGCCAGCATCACTGAGTGGGCACTTAATGAAAAACTGTTTTTT.

In DNA, the CDR3 is TGTGCCAGCAGCCAAGAAGCGGGGGGGCGCATCACCGGGGAGCTGTTTTTT. Its translation is CASSQEAGGRITGELFF. The chain combines TRBV4-2 with TRBJ2-2; 10 bases fit TRBD2. With 0 bases clipped from V and 4 bases from J, the junction kept 5 bases outside the gene matches. Per germline, CDR1 LGHNA and CDR2 YNFKEQ. This CDR3 is 17 amino acids long.

The chain carries TRBV7-9 and TRBJ1-3, with 10 nucleotides matching TRBD1. This CDR3 has 19 amino acids. Germline V lookup: CDR1 SEHNR, CDR2 FQNEAQ (reference sequence). The junction had 10 bases not matched to a gene; V was cut back by 2 bases and J by 0 bases. This chain's CDR3 is CASSLSGDRGPYSGNTIYF. In DNA, the CDR3 is TGTGCCAGCAGCTTATCCGGGGACAGGGGACCTTACTCTGGAAACACCATATATTTT.

This sequence joins TRBV7-6 and TRBJ2-3, with 8 bases fitting TRBD1. The CDR3 has 15 amino acids. V shed 1 base and J 3 bases; nucleotides not matched to a gene: 3. Germline-derived CDR1 and CDR2 are SGHVS and FNYEAQ. In nucleotides, the CDR3 is TGTGCCAGCAGCTTAGTCAGGGGGCCAACAGATACGCAGTATTTT. Translation gives CASSLVRGPTDTQYF.

The chain carries TRBV7-9 and TRBJ1-6; the D gene is possibly TRBD1 (6 bases). The CDR3 is made up of 16 amino acids. CDR1 is SEHNR and CDR2 is FQNEAQ in the germline V gene (reference sequence). V was pared by 5 bases and J by 0 bases, with 11 bases between. The CDR3 is CASSRRGSSYNSPLHF. CDR3 coding DNA: TGTGCCAGCAGCCGCAGGGGCAGCTCCTATAATTCACCCCTCCACTTT.

With regard to this clone: This sample includes further DNA sequences coding for the same CDR3. This rearrangement joins TRBV3-1 (or the pseudogene TRBV3-2) to TRBJ2-7, with D possibly being TRBD1 (6 bases). Germline V CDR1 and CDR2: LGHDT, YNNKEL (reference sequence). The CDR3 contains 12 residues. Trimming pared 4 bases from V and 2 bases from J, leaving 6 bases between. CDR3 in DNA: TGTGCCAGCAGCCGGACAGCCTACGAGCAGTACTTC. Translating gives CASSRTAYEQYF.

A few counts support this clone. This chain uses TRBV7-8 with TRBJ2-2; D gene unclear. The CDR3 runs 12 residues. Germline V lookup: CDR1 SGHVS, CDR2 FQNEAQ. V shed 5 bases and J shed 2 bases, with 3 bases lying between them. The CDR3 loop reads CASSVNTGELFF. As DNA, the CDR3 is TGTGCCAGCAGCGTTAACACCGGGGAGCTGTTTTTT.

This sequence joins TRBV23-1 and TRBJ1-6; D not resolved. TRBV23-1 is an ORF; its function is uncertain. V lost 6 bases to trimming and J lost 5 bases, with 23 bases between them. This CDR3 is built from 18 residues. CDR3: CASSHKFRQDLNNSPLHF. Written as DNA, the CDR3 is TGCGCCAGCAGCCACAAATTTCGGCAGGACCTCAATAATTCACCCCTCCACTTT.

The CDR3 loop reads CASSSKRGGGLYEQFF. Written as DNA, the CDR3 is TGTGCCAGCAGCTCGAAGCGGGGGGGCGGTCTCTATGAGCAGTTCTTC. This chain uses TRBV7-8 with TRBJ2-1; TRBD2 aligns across 10 bases. This CDR3 region has 16 residues. V dropped 4 bases and J dropped 8; count of bases not matched to a gene: 11. CDR1 is SGHVS and CDR2 is FQNEAQ in the germline V gene. Looking up the rest from reference TRBV7-8 and TRBJ2-1 gives the full variable domain: GAGVSQSPRYKVAKRGQDVALRCDPISGHVSLFWYQQALGQGPEFLTYFQNEAQLDKSGLPSDRFFAERPEGSVSTLKIQRTQQEDSAVYLCASSSKRGGGLYEQFFGPGTRLTVL.